This T cell receptor (beta chain) was sequenced for a study of cytotoxic CD8 clonotypes in ibrutinib-treated CLL. Study findings and constraints: Relative to age-matched healthy donors, clonality at baseline was higher, and it tracked circulating CD8+ T-cell counts.

Generated by immunoSEQ multiplex PCR, the TCRdb table keeps only in-frame clones and is missing some. The sample gives roughly 330,000 clones, 67% of which show up once; about 6.7% is in the top ten. On this clone itself: The antigen is undetermined.

From germline, CDR1 is SNHLY and CDR2 FYNNEI. The CDR3 runs 15 residues. With V trimmed by 6 bases and J by 4 bases, 8 bases remained unmatched. This TCR derives from a human donor with chronic lymphocytic leukemia. Sequencing used PBMCs, obtained after 36 months of ibrutinib treatment. This chain connects TRBV2 to TRBJ1-4; 7 nucleotides match TRBD1. DNA of the CDR3: TGTGCCAGCAGGGTCGAGACAGGGCATAATGAAAAACTGTTTTTT. Its protein is CASRVETGHNEKLFF.